This T cell receptor (beta chain) was captured by sequencing in a study of cytomegalovirus exposure and HLA in healthy donors. Despite likely unrecorded immune exposures, the donors were nominally healthy at the time of sampling. The PCR had 60 Vbeta and 13 Jbeta primers. Data came from immunoSEQ multiplex PCR; TCRdb stores just in-frame clones and leaves some out. The sample yields over 150,000 clones, 75% to 85% seen once. Looked up from germline, CDR1 is SGHNT and CDR2 is YYREEE (reference sequence). The ends lost 4 bases at V and 7 bases at J; junction bases unmatched: 7. This CDR3 spans 16 amino acids. Overall study findings and caveats: Of the V segments, some could not be distinguished, including TRBV6-2 and TRBV6-3, and were excluded. For most TCR beta V segments, an earlier analysis put the productive rate at about 90% or about 30% of the time.

Regarding this clone: Antigen specificity is unknown.

The receptor comes from a man aged 25-45 years in good health and CMV-seropositive. Sequenced material: PBMCs. The chain combines TRBV5-4 with TRBJ2-2, with 13 bases fitting TRBD2. CDR3 residues: CASSIGLAGAVGELFF. The CDR3 DNA is TGTGCCAGCAGCATAGGACTAGCGGGAGCGGTCGGGGAGCTGTTTTTT.